This TCR beta chain emerged from a study of blood T cell repertoires in COVID-19. Study in general: Both acute and convalescent COVID-19 samples were obtained from the United States, Italy and Spain.

Which cohort a participant joined came from the clinical history participants gave. Before they entered the study, exposed participants had met a COVID-19 case within 2 weeks. This table comes from immunoSEQ multiplex PCR, and its TCRdb copy is limited to in-frame clones, with some not included. The sample has around 160,000 clones; around 87% are singletons. Trimming stripped 7 bases from V and 5 bases from J, with 15 bases between. The CDR3 has 14 amino acids. The germline V gene encodes CDR1 SGHAT and CDR2 FQNNGV. The TCR comes from a middle-aged woman who had been exposed to COVID-19. The sequenced sample was PBMCs or T cells enriched from blood (not recorded which). The chain is built from TRBV11-2 and TRBJ2-1; weak D call: TRBD2 (5 bases). The CDR3 sequence: CASIDYGDNNEQFF. DNA for the CDR3: TGTGCCAGCATCGACTACGGAGACAACAATGAGCAGTTCTTC.